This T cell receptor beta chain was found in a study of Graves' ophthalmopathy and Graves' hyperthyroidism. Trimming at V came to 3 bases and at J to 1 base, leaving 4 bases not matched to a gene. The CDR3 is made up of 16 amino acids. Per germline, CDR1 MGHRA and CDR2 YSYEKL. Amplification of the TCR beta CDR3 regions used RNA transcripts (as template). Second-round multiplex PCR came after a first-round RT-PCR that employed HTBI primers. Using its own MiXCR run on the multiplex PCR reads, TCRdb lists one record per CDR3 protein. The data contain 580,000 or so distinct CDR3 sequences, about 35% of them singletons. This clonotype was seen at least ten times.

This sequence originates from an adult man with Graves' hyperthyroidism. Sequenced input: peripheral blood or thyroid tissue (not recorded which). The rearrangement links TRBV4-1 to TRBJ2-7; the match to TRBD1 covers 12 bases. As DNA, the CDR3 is TGCGCCAGCAGCCACGGGGACAGGGGGCCTTCCTACGAGCAGTACTTC. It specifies CASSHGDRGPSYEQYF.